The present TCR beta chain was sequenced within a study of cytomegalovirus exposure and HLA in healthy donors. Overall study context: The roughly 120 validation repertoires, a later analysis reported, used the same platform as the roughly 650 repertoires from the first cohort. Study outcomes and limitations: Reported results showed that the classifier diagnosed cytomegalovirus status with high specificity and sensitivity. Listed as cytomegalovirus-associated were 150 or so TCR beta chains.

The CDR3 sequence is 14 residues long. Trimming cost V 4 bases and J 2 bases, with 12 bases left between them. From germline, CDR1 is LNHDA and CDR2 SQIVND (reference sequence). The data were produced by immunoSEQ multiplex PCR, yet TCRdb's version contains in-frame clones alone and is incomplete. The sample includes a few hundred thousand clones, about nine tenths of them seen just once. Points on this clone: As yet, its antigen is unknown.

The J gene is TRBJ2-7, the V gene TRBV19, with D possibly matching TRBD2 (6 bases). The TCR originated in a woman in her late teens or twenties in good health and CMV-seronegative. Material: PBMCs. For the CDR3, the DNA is TGTGCCAGTAGTACCCGTTCGGGGGCCTACGAGCAGTACTTC. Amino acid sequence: CASSTRSGAYEQYF.